The 27 T cell receptor beta chains in this list originate from one sample, sequenced in a study of a mutant IDH1 vaccine in newly diagnosed glioma. Time point of the sample: baseline, week 1 (first vaccination visit). Indicated treatment: pre-vaccination baseline after standard-of-care therapy. TCRdb's table, derived via immunoSEQ multiplex PCR, lists solely in-frame clones and lacks some. The sample lists 20,000 to 25,000 clones, under 85% occurring once. This material consisted of PBMCs, taken from a glioma patient treated with radiotherapy, temozolomide or both. These receptors originate from a man in his forties with glioma.

The gene calls are TRBV2 and TRBJ1-1; D is unclear. The CDR3 runs to 15 residues. V was cut by 5 bases and J by 0 bases, with 13 bases left in between. Germline loops: CDR1 SNHLY, CDR2 FYNNEI. CDR3 sequence (DNA): TGTGCCAGCAGTTCTCTGACAAGGGTGAACACTGAAGCTTTCTTT. This codes for CASSSLTRVNTEAFF.

The chain links TRBV5-4 to TRBJ1-1; 7 nucleotides line up with TRBD1. Germline CDR1 and CDR2: SGHNT and YYREEE (reference sequence). The CDR3 extends over 14 amino acids. The V and J ends lost 3 bases and 5 bases, in that order; junction bases with no gene match: 7. In nucleotides, the CDR3 is TGTGCCAGCAGCTCTATACAGGGGAAGACTGAAGCTTTCTTT. It yields the protein CASSSIQGKTEAFF.

This chain joins TRBV4-3 and TRBJ1-2; D uncertain. The germline V gene encodes CDR1 LGHNA and CDR2 YSLEER. The CDR3 contains 15 residues. V was pared by 2 bases and J by 4 bases, with 14 bases between. The CDR3 sequence: CASSQYQSSRYGYTF. CDR3 DNA: TGCGCCAGCAGCCAATATCAGTCGTCGCGCTATGGCTACACCTTC.

The rearrangement links TRBV6-5 to TRBJ1-3; TRBD1 is a possible D gene (5 bases). The CDR3 contains 15 residues. V was cut by 3 bases and J by 4 bases, with 13 bases left in between. CDR1 is MNHEY and CDR2 is SVGAGI in the germline V gene. The CDR3 sequence is CASSYGLTEGNTIYF. Written as DNA, the CDR3 is TGTGCCAGCAGTTATGGATTGACAGAGGGAAACACCATATATTTT.

This clone has only one observation. This chain joins TRBV7-9 and TRBJ1-1, with a possible D match to TRBD1 (5 bases). Germline V gene sequence: CDR1 SEHNR, CDR2 FQNEAQ (reference sequence). Trimming removed 3 bases at V and 3 bases at J, with 17 bases between. There are 16 residues in the CDR3. CDR3 sequence reads: CASSFPTGVYHTEAFF. As DNA, the CDR3 is TGTGCCAGCAGCTTCCCTACAGGAGTATACCACACTGAAGCTTTCTTT.

This chain connects TRBV4-2 to TRBJ1-2, with unresolved D. The CDR3 loop spans 13 amino acids. Germline V CDR1 and CDR2: LGHNA, YNFKEQ. V lost 0 bases and J lost 5, with 7 bases in between. The CDR3 coding sequence is TGTGCCAGCAGCCAAGATATGGATTATGGCTACACCTTC. It is translated as CASSQDMDYGYTF.

The V call is TRBV29-1, the J call TRBJ1-1; D might be TRBD1 (5 bases). V was clipped by 0 bases and J by 5 bases, with 10 bases between them. Germline V lookup: CDR1 SQVTM, CDR2 ANQGSEA. This CDR3 contains 13 residues. The CDR3 DNA sequence: TGCAGCGTTGAAGAACAGAGGGGAACTGAAGCTTTCTTT. Amino acids: CSVEEQRGTEAFF.

The V gene is TRBV29-1, the J gene TRBJ2-3; a possible D gene is TRBD1 (5 bases). V lost 3 bases and J 4 bases, leaving 11 bases between the germline ends. This CDR3 contains 13 residues. Germline CDR1 is SQVTM and CDR2 is ANQGSEA. Written as DNA, the CDR3 is TGCAGCGTTGACCTCCAGGGCTCAGATACGCAGTATTTT. This encodes CSVDLQGSDTQYF.

The genes are TRBV6-5 and TRBJ1-2; D is uncertain. CDR1 and CDR2 from the germline V gene are MNHEY and SVGAGI. With 6 bases removed from V and 4 bases from J, the gap between germline ends came to 9 bases. The CDR3 extends over 12 amino acids. In DNA form, the CDR3 reads TGTGCCAGCAGACAGTGGGCCTATGGCTACACCTTC. Protein product: CASRQWAYGYTF.

CDR3 DNA: TGCGCCAGCAGCCCGGGCGGGGACACAGATACGCAGTATTTT. It translates to CASSPGGDTDTQYF. The V and J genes are TRBV5-1 and TRBJ2-3; a weak D match, TRBD2 (6 bases). The germline gives CDR1 SGHRS, CDR2 YFSETQ. CDR3 length: 14 residues. The V and J ends lost 4 bases and 2 bases respectively, with 11 bases between them. Based on the CDR3 plus reference TRBV5-1 and TRBJ2-3, the full variable domain is KAGVTQTPRYLIKTRGQQVTLSCSPISGHRSVSWYQQTPGQGLQFLFEYFSETQRNKGNFPGRFSGRQFSNSRSEMNVSTLELGDSALYLCASSPGGDTDTQYFGPGTRLTVL.

CDR3 residues: CASSYSQGREPQHF. The CDR3 DNA sequence: TGTGCCAGCAGTTACTCGCAGGGGAGGGAGCCCCAGCATTTT. J is TRBJ1-5 and V is TRBV6-5; perhaps TRBD1 as D (6 bases). Germline V gene lookup returns CDR1 MNHEY and CDR2 SVGAGI. V shed 0 bases and J shed 8 bases, with 11 bases lying between them. This CDR3 is 14 amino acids long.

The chain carries TRBV5-1 and TRBJ1-2; 10 nucleotides match TRBD1. CDR3 size: 14 residues. The trim removed 4 bases at V and 7 bases at J, leaving 7 bases unmatched. The germline gives CDR1 SGHRS, CDR2 YFSETQ. The CDR3 DNA reads TGCGCCAGCAGCAGGACAGGGGGTGATGGTGGCTACACCTTC. Translation: CASSRTGGDGGYTF.

The rearrangement uses TRBV6-1 and TRBJ1-2; D unclear. Trimming stripped 3 bases from V and 5 bases from J, with 16 bases between. The CDR3 covers 15 residues. In germline, CDR1 is MNHNS, CDR2 SASEGT. CDR3 residues: CASSEPPGSSYGYTF. DNA for the CDR3: TGTGCCAGCAGTGAGCCCCCGGGCTCTTCTTATGGCTACACCTTC.

The table lists this clone with a count of one. This sequence joins TRBV7-9 and TRBJ2-6; D call uncertain. Looked up from germline, CDR1 is SEHNR and CDR2 is FQNEAQ (reference sequence). CDR3 size: 18 residues. V was cut by 2 bases and J by 2 bases, with 16 bases left in between. CDR3 protein: CASSLRTSKGTGANVLTF. CDR3 DNA sequence: TGTGCCAGCAGCTTAAGGACCTCGAAGGGAACTGGGGCCAACGTCCTGACTTTC.

This clone showed up just a few times. The chain is built from TRBV2 and TRBJ1-5; TRBD1 matches at 8 bases. Germline V gene sequence: CDR1 SNHLY, CDR2 FYNNEI. V shed 6 bases, J shed 6 bases, and the junction held 7 bases outside the gene matches. This CDR3 contains 14 residues. The CDR3 reads CASRPGTGSQPQHF. The CDR3 DNA sequence: TGTGCCAGCAGGCCGGGGACAGGTAGTCAGCCCCAGCATTTT. Combining the CDR3 with reference TRBV2 and TRBJ1-5 gives the whole variable domain EPEVTQTPSHQVTQMGQEVILRCVPISNHLYFYWYRQILGQKVEFLVSFYNNEISEKSEIFDDQFSVERPDGSNFTLKIRSTKLEDSAMYFCASRPGTGSQPQHFGDGTRLSIL.

The V call is TRBV4-3, the J call TRBJ2-3, with TRBD2 matching over 7 bases. The V gene's germline CDR1 is LGHNA and CDR2 YSLEER. Trimming took 5 bases from V and 6 from J; bases not matched to a gene: 17. The CDR3 has 17 residues. The CDR3 here is CASSSQGSAGVFDTQYF. The CDR3 region has the DNA TGCGCCAGCAGCTCCCAGGGCTCGGCGGGAGTATTTGATACGCAGTATTTT.

As to this clone: One end of the junction varies from germline; a read error may be responsible. The chain recombines TRBV29-1 with TRBJ2-3; 10 bases fit TRBD1. The germline gives CDR1 SQVTM, CDR2 ANQGSEA. The CDR3 has 13 residues. The DNA for the CDR3 is TGCAGCCTTGACAGGGGGCGCGCAGATACGCAGTATTTT. Translation: CSLDRGRADTQYF.

The rearrangement uses TRBV6-5 and TRBJ1-2; TRBD1 matches at 8 bases. Unmatched junction bases numbered 2, after V lost 0 bases and J lost 2 bases. From germline, CDR1 is MNHEY and CDR2 SVGAGI. The CDR3 covers 15 residues. CDR3 nucleotides: TGTGCCAGCAGTTACTCCGGACAGGGAAACTATGGCTACACCTTC. It encodes CASSYSGQGNYGYTF.

CDR3 in DNA: TGTGCCAGCACCCCCAGGCCGAACACCGGGGAGCTGTTTTTT. Protein: CASTPRPNTGELFF. The chain uses TRBV6-5 and TRBJ2-2, with unresolved D. The CDR3 totals 14 residues. Germline V gives CDR1 MNHEY, CDR2 SVGAGI. V shed 7 bases and J shed 0 bases, with 9 bases lying between them.

This clone was recorded only once. V and J are TRBV19 and TRBJ1-1; no clear D. The CDR3 loop spans 15 amino acids. Germline V gene data show CDR1 as LNHDA and CDR2 as SQIVND (reference sequence). Trimming cost V 8 bases and J 4 bases, with 20 bases left between them. The CDR3 loop is CASGQDTRRSTEAFF. CDR3 bases: TGTGCCAGTGGCCAAGATACTAGGAGGAGCACTGAAGCTTTCTTT. The variable domain in full, completed from reference TRBV19 and TRBJ1-1, reads DGGITQSPKYLFRKEGQNVTLSCEQNLNHDAMYWYRQDPGQGLRLIYYSQIVNDFQKGDIAEGYSVSREKKESFPLTVTSAQKNPTAFYLCASGQDTRRSTEAFFGQGTRLTVV.

This chain joins TRBV19 and TRBJ1-1; D may be TRBD1 (5 bases). The CDR3 is 14 amino acids. Deletions cut 9 bases from V and 4 bases from J, with 18 bases between. Germline V gene sequence: CDR1 LNHDA, CDR2 SQIVND (reference sequence). As DNA, the CDR3 is TGTGCCAGCCGCCTGGGGACCGAGGGCACTGAAGCTTTCTTT. Protein product: CASRLGTEGTEAFF. Looking up the rest from reference TRBV19 and TRBJ1-1 gives the full variable domain: DGGITQSPKYLFRKEGQNVTLSCEQNLNHDAMYWYRQDPGQGLRLIYYSQIVNDFQKGDIAEGYSVSREKKESFPLTVTSAQKNPTAFYLCASRLGTEGTEAFFGQGTRLTVV.

This chain joins TRBV25-1 and TRBJ1-1; D gene unclear. Germline lookup yields CDR1 MGHDK and CDR2 SYGVNS. Trimming shortened V by 6 bases and J by 4 bases, and 18 bases separated the two germline ends. This CDR3 is 15 amino acids long. CDR3 region: CASSPKLGVRTEAFF. The CDR3 bases are TGTGCCAGCAGCCCCAAGCTGGGAGTTCGCACTGAAGCTTTCTTT.

This CDR3 is CAWSPGFSYEQYV. The DNA of the CDR3 is TGTGCCTGGAGTCCGGGCTTTTCCTACGAGCAGTACGTC. The chain recombines TRBV30 with TRBJ2-7; D is uncertain. CDR3 length: 13 amino acids. V was clipped by 2 bases and J by 1 base, with 9 bases between them. CDR1 and CDR2 from the germline V gene are GTSNPN and SVGIG (reference sequence).

The chain links TRBV4-1 to TRBJ2-1; unclear D gene. Germline V gene data show CDR1 as MGHRA and CDR2 as YSYEKL. Trimming cost V 2 bases and J 7 bases, with 9 bases left between them. CDR3 length: 13 residues. The CDR3 sequence: CASSQPILNEQFF. The DNA for the CDR3 is TGCGCCAGCAGCCAACCAATTTTAAATGAGCAGTTCTTC.

The chain has TRBV19 and TRBJ1-6; possible D gene TRBD1, 5 bases. The germline CDR1 and CDR2 sequences are LNHDA and SQIVND (reference sequence). Deletions cut 3 bases from V and 10 bases from J, with 19 bases between. This CDR3 has 16 amino acids. CDR3 sequence: CASSIWGRTFGSPLHF. The CDR3, as DNA: TGTGCCAGTAGTATTTGGGGCCGCACTTTTGGGTCACCCCTCCACTTT.

This clone occurred a few times. The chain uses TRBV6-8 and TRBJ1-1; maybe TRBD1 (6 bases). V dropped 3 bases and J dropped 2 bases, with 10 bases sitting between them. The CDR3 covers 14 residues. Germline values: CDR1 MNHGY, CDR2 SAAAGT. The CDR3 protein is CASSYGGRNTEAFF. CDR3 in DNA: TGTGCCAGCAGTTATGGGGGCAGAAACACTGAAGCTTTCTTT.

The chain is built from TRBV6-9 and TRBJ2-7; 8 bases align to TRBD1. Germline trimming cut 5 bases from V and 7 bases from J; bases unmatched to any gene: 19. The germline CDR1 and CDR2 sequences are MNHGY and SVAAGI. CDR3 length: 17 residues. CDR3 DNA sequence: TGTGCCAGCAGTCCAGGACAGGGTGTGAGCCCCGTCGAGGAGCAGTACGTC. Protein product: CASSPGQGVSPVEEQYV.